One sample yielded the 18 T cell receptor beta chains listed below, sequenced in a study of shared clonotypes between healthy human individuals. Sequencing used immunoSEQ multiplex PCR; TCRdb keeps in-frame clones, though not all of them. Counted here are a few million clones, approximately 96% occurring once; the ten biggest clones make up roughly 0.13%. Sequencing was performed on naive CD4+ T cells sorted from blood. As for subset: CD45RA+ positively selected. The receptors were gathered from a young man in good health.

The chain employs TRBV5-1 and TRBJ2-2, with D perhaps matching TRBD1 or TRBD2 (6 bases each). Trimming removed 5 bases from V and 3 bases from J, with 14 bases in between. The CDR3 loop spans 15 amino acids. Germline V gene sequence: CDR1 SGHRS, CDR2 YFSETQ. In DNA form, the CDR3 reads TGCGCCAGCAGGGATGGGGGGCCTCACACCGGGGAGCTGTTTTTT. The encoded protein is CASRDGGPHTGELFF.

The rearrangement links TRBV9 to TRBJ2-1, with 7 positions matching TRBD1. This CDR3 region has 15 residues. The trim removed 4 bases at V and 6 bases at J, leaving 10 bases unmatched. Germline V gene sequence: CDR1 SGDLS, CDR2 YYNGEE. The CDR3 sequence: CASSPRADRLNEQFF. The CDR3 nucleotides are TGTGCCAGCAGCCCTCGCGCGGACAGGCTCAATGAGCAGTTCTTC.

The genes are TRBV29-1 and TRBJ2-3; D call uncertain. The CDR3 runs to 14 residues. Trimming removed 5 bases from V and 2 bases from J, with 14 bases in between. CDR1 and CDR2 (germline): SQVTM, ANQGSEA. The CDR3 is CSVHYGGPTDTQYF. The CDR3, as DNA: TGCAGCGTTCATTACGGCGGTCCCACAGATACGCAGTATTTT.

This clone was seen more than once but under ten times. This specimen includes other DNA sequences encoding the same CDR3. The V call is TRBV5-1, the J call TRBJ1-5, with 9 bases lining up with TRBD1. V dropped 4 bases and J dropped 4; count of bases not matched to a gene: 3. Germline V gene sequence: CDR1 SGHRS, CDR2 YFSETQ. The CDR3 sequence is 14 residues long. CDR3 nucleotides: TGCGCCAGCAGCGTCGGGACAGGGAATCAGCCCCAGCATTTT. Protein product: CASSVGTGNQPQHF. The entire variable domain, with the rest obtained from reference TRBV5-1 and TRBJ1-5, is as follows: KAGVTQTPRYLIKTRGQQVTLSCSPISGHRSVSWYQQTPGQGLQFLFEYFSETQRNKGNFPGRFSGRQFSNSRSEMNVSTLELGDSALYLCASSVGTGNQPQHFGDGTRLSIL.

This chain connects TRBV9 to TRBJ2-1; 10 positions agree with TRBD2. The V and J ends lost 4 bases and 0 bases, in that order; junction bases with no gene match: 7. CDR3 length: 17 amino acids. CDR1 is SGDLS and CDR2 is YYNGEE in the germline V gene. In nucleotides, the CDR3 is TGTGCCAGCAGCCCCTATAGCGGGGGGAGCTCCTACAATGAGCAGTTCTTC. This translates into CASSPYSGGSSYNEQFF.

The CDR3 DNA is TGCGCCAGCAGCTTCGACAGGGCGAGCTCCTACGAGCAGTACTTC. Its translation is CASSFDRASSYEQYF. The chain couples TRBV5-1 to TRBJ2-7, with 7 bases aligning to TRBD1. Germline CDR1 and CDR2: SGHRS and YFSETQ. The CDR3 loop spans 15 amino acids. The V gene end was trimmed by 2 bases and the J gene end by 0 bases; junction bases not matched to a gene: 5.

The V gene is TRBV6-7, the J gene TRBJ1-1; D ambiguous. TRBV6-7 has ORF status, its function being uncertain. CDR3 length: 13 residues. Trimming shortened V by 0 bases and J by 6 bases, and 8 bases separated the two germline ends. Here the CDR3 DNA reads TGTGCCAGCAGTTACTCGCGGCGGGCTGAAGCTTTCTTT. It is translated as CASSYSRRAEAFF.

V usage is TRBV30 and J usage is TRBJ2-3, with a possible D match to TRBD2 (6 bases). The CDR3 is made up of 15 amino acids. V lost 0 bases and J 0 bases, leaving 10 bases between the germline ends. Germline CDR1 is GTSNPN and CDR2 is SVGIG (reference sequence). CDR3 nucleotide sequence: TGTGCCTGGAGTGTACGGGGGTTGAGCACAGATACGCAGTATTTT. Protein: CAWSVRGLSTDTQYF.

The V call is TRBV18, the J call TRBJ2-1, with D possibly TRBD2 on 6 matching bases. This CDR3 comprises 16 residues. Trimming removed 0 bases at V and 6 bases at J, with 15 bases between. CDR1 and CDR2 from the germline V gene are KGHSH and LQKENI. The CDR3 nucleotides read TGTGCCAGCTCACCACCGATGATGCGGGACCTCAATGAGCAGTTCTTC. This sequence encodes CASSPPMMRDLNEQFF.

The V gene is TRBV5-1, the J gene TRBJ2-2; D not resolved. V was cut by 4 bases and J by 4 bases, with 8 bases left in between. Germline V gives CDR1 SGHRS, CDR2 YFSETQ. This CDR3 is built from 13 residues. CDR3 region: CASSPGFTGELFF. The CDR3 DNA follows: TGCGCCAGCAGCCCCGGGTTCACCGGGGAGCTGTTTTTT.

The V call is TRBV6-1, the J call TRBJ1-3, with D uncertain. Germline CDR1 reads MNHNS; CDR2 reads SASEGT. This CDR3 has 13 residues. Trimming removed 3 bases from V and 4 bases from J, with 7 bases in between. This CDR3 reads CASSEAAGNTIYF. In DNA, the CDR3 is TGTGCCAGCAGTGAGGCAGCCGGAAACACCATATATTTT.

J is TRBJ2-7 and V is TRBV25-1, with unresolved D. Germline V gene lookup returns CDR1 MGHDK and CDR2 SYGVNS. This CDR3 spans 12 amino acids. Deletions cut 8 bases from V and 5 bases from J, with 13 bases between. As DNA, the CDR3 is TGTGCCAGCGAAGGGAACGGCGACGAGCAGTACTTC. Protein sequence: CASEGNGDEQYF.

The CDR3, as DNA: TGTGCCAGCACCCTTCGACGGGGCACTGAAGCTTTCTTT. Amino acids: CASTLRRGTEAFF. This chain joins TRBV28 and TRBJ1-1; D is uncertain. Trimming stripped 7 bases from V and 4 bases from J, with 13 bases between. The V gene's germline CDR1 is MDHEN and CDR2 SYDVKM. The CDR3 is 13 amino acids.

The rearrangement links TRBV2 to TRBJ1-5; 7 positions agree with TRBD1. The length of the CDR3 is 15 residues. V gave up 6 bases and J gave up 2 bases; unmatched junction bases: 7. CDR1 is SNHLY and CDR2 is FYNNEI in the germline V gene. The CDR3 coding sequence is TGTGCCAGCAGCCTCACAGGGGACGGCAATCAGCCCCAGCATTTT. Its translation is CASSLTGDGNQPQHF.

On this clone: Mismatch with germline at one junction end may stem from a read error. V gene TRBV7-7 combines with J gene TRBJ2-1, with 8 bases that match TRBD1. This CDR3 spans 15 amino acids. CDR1 SSHAT and CDR2 FNYEAQ come from the germline V gene (reference sequence). This CDR3 reads CASSTDRGPYNEQFF. The DNA for the CDR3 is TGTGCTAGCAGTACAGACAGGGGCCCCTACAATGAGCAGTTCTTC.

The V and J genes are TRBV28 and TRBJ1-5; D not certain. This CDR3 is 16 amino acids long. Germline CDR1 reads MDHEN; CDR2 reads SYDVKM. V dropped 6 bases and J dropped 9 bases, with 24 bases sitting between them. The CDR3 region has the DNA TGTGCCAGCAGCGGGAGGGAGGGATCGTTAGCGAGGCCCCAGCATTTT. Encoded protein: CASSGREGSLARPQHF.

This chain connects TRBV9 to TRBJ1-1; D is possibly TRBD1 (5 bases). This CDR3 spans 14 amino acids. With 0 bases removed from V and 8 bases from J, the gap between germline ends came to 14 bases. Germline loops: CDR1 SGDLS, CDR2 YYNGEE. The CDR3 spells CASSVGRERLEAFF. The CDR3 DNA follows: TGTGCCAGCAGCGTAGGCAGGGAAAGGTTGGAAGCTTTCTTT.

In its sample, this clone was seen once. This sample also contains other DNA sequences that code for the same CDR3. V and J are TRBV18 and TRBJ1-1, with D possibly TRBD1 on 5 matching bases. Trimming took off 6 bases at V and 0 bases at J, with 11 bases between the two ends. CDR3 length: 14 residues. Per the germline V gene, CDR1 is KGHSH and CDR2 is LQKENI. CDR3 sequence (DNA): TGTGCCAGCTCTCCTGGGGGATTGAACACTGAAGCTTTCTTT. It is translated as CASSPGGLNTEAFF.